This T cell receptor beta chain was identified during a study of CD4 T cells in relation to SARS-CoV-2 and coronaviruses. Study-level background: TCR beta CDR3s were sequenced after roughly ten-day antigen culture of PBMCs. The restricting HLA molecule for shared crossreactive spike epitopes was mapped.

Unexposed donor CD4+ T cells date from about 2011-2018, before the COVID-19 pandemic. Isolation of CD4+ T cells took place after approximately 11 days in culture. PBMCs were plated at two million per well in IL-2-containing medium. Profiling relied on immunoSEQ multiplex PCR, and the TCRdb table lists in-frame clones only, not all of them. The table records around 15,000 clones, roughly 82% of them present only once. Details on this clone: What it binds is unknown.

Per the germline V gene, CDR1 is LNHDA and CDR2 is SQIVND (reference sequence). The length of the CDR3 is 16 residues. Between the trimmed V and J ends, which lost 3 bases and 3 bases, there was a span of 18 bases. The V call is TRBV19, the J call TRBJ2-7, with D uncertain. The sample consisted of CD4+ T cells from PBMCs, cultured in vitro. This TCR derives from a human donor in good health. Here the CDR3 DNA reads TGTGCCAGTAGTATTGGGTTTGGCAGGACCGACTACGAGCAGTACTTC. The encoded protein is CASSIGFGRTDYEQYF.